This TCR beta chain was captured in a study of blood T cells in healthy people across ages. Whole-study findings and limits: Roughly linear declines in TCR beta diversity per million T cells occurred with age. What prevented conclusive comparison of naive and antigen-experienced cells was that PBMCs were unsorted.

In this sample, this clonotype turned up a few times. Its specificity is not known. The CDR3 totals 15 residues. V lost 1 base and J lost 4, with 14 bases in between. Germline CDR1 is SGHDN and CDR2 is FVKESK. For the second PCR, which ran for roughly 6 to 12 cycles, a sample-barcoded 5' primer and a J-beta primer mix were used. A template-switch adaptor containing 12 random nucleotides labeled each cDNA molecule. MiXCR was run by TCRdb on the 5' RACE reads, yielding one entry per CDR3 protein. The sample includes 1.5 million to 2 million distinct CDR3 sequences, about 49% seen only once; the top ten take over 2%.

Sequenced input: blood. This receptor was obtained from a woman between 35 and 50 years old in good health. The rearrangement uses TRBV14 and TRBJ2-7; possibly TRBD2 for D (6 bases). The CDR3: CASSQGETRWYEQYF. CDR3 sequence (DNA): TGTGCCAGCAGCCAAGGGGAGACTAGGTGGTACGAGCAGTACTTC.